This TCR beta chain was identified in a study of blood T cells in healthy people across ages. Study-wide findings and caveats: A conclusive naive versus antigen-experienced comparison was prevented by the unsorted PBMCs. Diversity of TCR beta per million T cells declined in a roughly linear way with age.

Alongside a J-beta primer mix, a sample-barcoded 5' primer served in a second PCR lasting 7 to 11 cycles. TCRdb reprocessed the 5' RACE reads via MiXCR and lists one record per CDR3 protein. The data contain about 930,000 distinct CDR3 sequences, roughly 28% of them seen just once; the ten biggest clones take up roughly a tenth. Germline assignment: CDR1 LNHDA and CDR2 SQIVND (reference sequence). V lost 2 bases to trimming and J lost 1 base; unmatched junction nucleotides: 5. The CDR3 has 17 amino acids. A remark on this clonotype: The antigen is not known.

These data were likewise used in another study, on T cells of mothers and their children. That source adds: Samples came from a few healthy Caucasian mothers and their six children. The TCR beta CDR3 read count exceeded 9 million for each mother and was about 3 million for each child.

Sequencing was performed on blood. V is TRBV19 and J is TRBJ2-1; 10 nucleotides align to TRBD2. The TCR sequence derives from a woman aged 40 to 55 in good health. The CDR3 DNA reads TGTGCCAGTAGTATAAAAGCGGGGGGGCAGTCCTACAATGAGCAGTTCTTC. Residues: CASSIKAGGQSYNEQFF.